This T cell receptor (beta chain) was captured in a study of OX40 agonist ivuxolimab in advanced cancers. As for the study in general: Three patients showed partial responses: one hepatocellular carcinoma and two cutaneous melanoma cases.

This CDR3 is built from 12 residues. Germline assignment: CDR1 SEHNR and CDR2 FQNEAQ (reference sequence). V was cut by 6 bases and J by 6 bases, with 11 bases left in between. The method was immunoSEQ multiplex PCR; TCRdb's version includes in-frame clones alone and lacks a portion of them. The table includes roughly 60,000 clones, around nine tenths detected once. Notes on this clone: Its antigen is still unknown.

Study-wide results and caveats: The study observed clonal expansion of CD4+ and CD8+ blood T cells by week 6 at 0.1 to 3.0 mg/kg.

Sampled blood was obtained at baseline, cycle 4 day 1, and cycle 7 day 1. V and J are TRBV7-9 and TRBJ1-1, with D possibly TRBD1 on 5 matching bases. The TCR originated in an adult with an advanced solid tumor such as melanoma, head and neck, liver or kidney cancer. The sequencing here drew on CD4+ or CD8+ T cells sorted from blood, taken in a trial of the OX40 agonist ivuxolimab. Here the CDR3 reads CASSTGLSEAFF. In DNA, the CDR3 is TGTGCCAGCAGTACAGGCTTATCTGAAGCTTTCTTT. Full variable domain (remainder filled in from reference TRBV7-9 and TRBJ1-1): DTGVSQNPRHKITKRGQNVTFRCDPISEHNRLYWYRQTLGQGPEFLTYFQNEAQLEKSRLLSDRFSAERPKGSFSTLEIQRTEQGDSAMYLCASSTGLSEAFFGQGTRLTVV.